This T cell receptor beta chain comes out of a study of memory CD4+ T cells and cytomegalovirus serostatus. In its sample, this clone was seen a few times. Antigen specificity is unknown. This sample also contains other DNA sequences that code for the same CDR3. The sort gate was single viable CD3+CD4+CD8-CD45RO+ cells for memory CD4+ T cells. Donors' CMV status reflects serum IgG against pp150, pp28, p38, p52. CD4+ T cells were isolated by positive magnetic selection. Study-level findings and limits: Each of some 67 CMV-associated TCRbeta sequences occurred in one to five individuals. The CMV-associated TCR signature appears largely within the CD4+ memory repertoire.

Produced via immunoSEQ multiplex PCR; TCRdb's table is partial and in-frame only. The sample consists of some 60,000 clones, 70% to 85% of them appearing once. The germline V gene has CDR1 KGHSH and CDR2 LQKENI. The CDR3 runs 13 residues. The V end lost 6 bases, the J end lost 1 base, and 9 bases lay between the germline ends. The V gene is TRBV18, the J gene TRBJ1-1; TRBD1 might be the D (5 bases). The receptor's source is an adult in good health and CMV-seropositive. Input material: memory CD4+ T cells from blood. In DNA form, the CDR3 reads TGTGCCAGCTCCGGGACGGCGAACACTGAAGCTTTCTTT. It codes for CASSGTANTEAFF.